These 10 T cell receptor beta chains share one sample of origin, sequenced in a study of blood T cells in healthy people across ages. Sample-barcoded 5' priming and a J-beta primer mix drove a second PCR of roughly 6 to 12 cycles. Each CDR3 protein is one row after TCRdb ran MiXCR on the 5' RACE reads. The table has roughly 1.5 million distinct CDR3 sequences, roughly 43% seen once. The sample comprised blood. All receptors come from a woman in her late teens or twenties in good health.

This chain links TRBV20-1 with TRBJ1-2, with 8 positions matching TRBD1. The CDR3 covers 15 residues. CDR1 DFQATT and CDR2 SNEGSKA come from the germline V gene (reference sequence). The V gene end was trimmed by 4 bases and the J gene end by 3 bases; junction bases not matched to a gene: 10. CDR3 bases: TGCAGTGCTACCGGACAGGGCGGGGTTGACTATGGCTACACCTTC. This translates into CSATGQGGVDYGYTF.

The chain recombines TRBV12-5 with TRBJ2-3; tentative D call: TRBD2 (6 bases). Germline V gene lookup returns CDR1 LGHNT and CDR2 FRNRAP. This CDR3 contains 14 residues. The germline V and J ends were trimmed by 6 bases and 2 bases, with 12 bases remaining between them. CDR3 region: CASGGRGVTDTQYF. The CDR3 DNA is TGTGCTAGTGGGGGGCGGGGAGTCACAGATACGCAGTATTTT.

This clonotype has a handful of counts. The CDR3 coding sequence is TGTGCCAGCAGTTGGCAGCCGGGACAGGGCATTTATGGCTACACCTTC. Its translation is CASSWQPGQGIYGYTF. This chain uses TRBV6-5 with TRBJ1-2; 9 nucleotides match TRBD1. The CDR3 contains 16 residues. With V trimmed by 4 bases and J by 5 bases, 11 bases remained unmatched. Germline CDR1 MNHEY, CDR2 SVGAGI.

This chain joins TRBV20-1 and TRBJ1-1; D ambiguous. Between the trimmed V and J ends, which lost 2 bases and 4 bases, there was a span of 14 bases. CDR1 DFQATT and CDR2 SNEGSKA come from the germline V gene (reference sequence). The CDR3 extends over 14 amino acids. CDR3 DNA sequence: TGCAGTGCTAGAAGTGCAAGGGATGGCACTGAAGCTTTCTTT. This gives the protein CSARSARDGTEAFF.

The genes are TRBV3-1 and TRBJ2-1; D is unresolved. Germline CDR1 LGHDT, CDR2 YNNKEL (reference sequence). V was trimmed by 4 bases and J by 0 bases, leaving 13 bases between them. The CDR3 length is 16 residues. The CDR3 DNA reads as TGTGCCAGCAGCCTTACACCCCCTTTCTCCTACAATGAGCAGTTCTTC. Encoded protein: CASSLTPPFSYNEQFF.

The chain is built from TRBV5-1 and TRBJ2-3; 9 bases agree with TRBD2. Germline V gene data show CDR1 as SGHRS and CDR2 as YFSETQ. This CDR3 spans 16 amino acids. J lost 0 bases, V lost 2 bases, and 4 bases had no gene match. CDR3 nucleotide sequence: TGCGCCAGCAGCTTCGGCCTAGCGGGAAGCACAGATACGCAGTATTTT. Amino acid sequence: CASSFGLAGSTDTQYF. The full variable domain, rest sourced from reference TRBV5-1 and TRBJ2-3, is KAGVTQTPRYLIKTRGQQVTLSCSPISGHRSVSWYQQTPGQGLQFLFEYFSETQRNKGNFPGRFSGRQFSNSRSEMNVSTLELGDSALYLCASSFGLAGSTDTQYFGPGTRLTVL.

Worth noting for this clonotype: A much larger clone lies a single base off, so this may be a read error. V gene TRBV28 combines with J gene TRBJ2-3, with 11 nucleotides matching TRBD2. V lost 5 bases, J lost 6 bases, and 7 bases stayed unmatched. The CDR3 spans 15 residues. Germline V CDR1 and CDR2: MDHEN, SYDVKM. The CDR3, as DNA: TGTGCCAGCAGTCCCTGGACTAGCGGGCATGATACGCAGTATTTT. Amino acid sequence: CASSPWTSGHDTQYF.

The chain combines TRBV10-1 with TRBJ2-3; 10 bases match TRBD1. V shed 3 bases and J 1 base; nucleotides not matched to a gene: 4. The CDR3 totals 16 residues. Germline CDR1 is WNHNN and CDR2 is SYGVQD (reference sequence). The CDR3 protein is CASSDVGTGGTDTQYF. CDR3 DNA sequence: TGCGCCAGCAGTGATGTCGGGACAGGGGGCACAGATACGCAGTATTTT.

This clonotype showed up just a few times. Here the CDR3 reads CASSYSKGGSQPQHF. The DNA for the CDR3 is TGTGCCAGCAGTTACTCGAAAGGGGGCAGTCAGCCCCAGCATTTT. The rearrangement joins TRBV6-6 to TRBJ1-5; TRBD1 matches at 7 bases. V was pared by 0 bases and J by 6 bases, with 5 bases of the junction left unmatched. This CDR3 is 15 amino acids long. Germline CDR1 is MNHNY and CDR2 is SVGAGI (reference sequence).

The CDR3 DNA is TGCAGTGCTAGGGCACAGGGCCAATATAGCAATCAGCCCCAGCATTTT. Translated: CSARAQGQYSNQPQHF. The chain joins TRBV20-1 to TRBJ1-5; possibly TRBD1 for D (6 bases). The length of the CDR3 is 16 residues. Germline assignment: CDR1 DFQATT and CDR2 SNEGSKA (reference sequence). V was cut by 3 bases and J by 0 bases, with 15 bases left in between.